A selection of T cell receptor beta chains follows, all from one sample in a study of beta chain features in type 1 diabetes. Only in-frame clones appear in the TCRdb table, and some are missing; sequencing was by immunoSEQ multiplex PCR. The sample has under 300,000 clones; 7.5% to 9.5% are singletons. The sequencing sample was made of central memory CD4+ T cells from blood. These receptors were collected from a young woman in good health. Each CDR3 is given with its conserved first and last residue. Each record gives: J gene, clone size, D gene, CDR3 length, V gene, CDR3 protein, CDR3 DNA. The D gene is left open where the match is weak. Clone sizes are given selectively: once, few, many, or a class where the clone is expanded.

j_gene: TRBJ2-7; abundance: few; d_gene: .; len: 15; v_gene: TRBV6-5; CDR3aa: CASRPTADSPHEQYF; CDR3nt: TGTGCCAGCAGGCCCACCGCAGATAGTCCCCACGAGCAGTACTTC
j_gene: TRBJ1-1; abundance: .; d_gene: .; len: 13; v_gene: TRBV30; CDR3aa: CAWSLQGNTEAFF; CDR3nt: TGTGCCTGGAGTCTTCAGGGGAACACTGAAGCTTTCTTT
j_gene: TRBJ2-3; abundance: few; d_gene: .; len: 15; v_gene: TRBV7-9; CDR3aa: CASSLNVRDTDTQYF; CDR3nt: TGTGCCAGCAGCTTAAACGTCAGGGACACAGATACGCAGTATTTT
j_gene: TRBJ1-4; abundance: few; d_gene: .; len: 13; v_gene: TRBV2; CDR3aa: CASSDITPAKLFF; CDR3nt: TGTGCCAGCAGTGACATCACCCCGGCAAAACTGTTTTTT
j_gene: TRBJ2-7; abundance: few; d_gene: .; len: 16; v_gene: TRBV6-6; CDR3aa: CASSYPGGSDPYEQYF; CDR3nt: TGTGCCAGCAGTTACCCCGGGGGTAGCGATCCCTACGAGCAGTACTTC
j_gene: TRBJ1-1; abundance: .; d_gene: .; len: 11; v_gene: TRBV30; CDR3aa: CAWSAPGEAFF; CDR3nt: TGTGCCTGGAGCGCCCCGGGGGAAGCTTTCTTT
j_gene: TRBJ2-5; abundance: few; d_gene: .; len: 17; v_gene: TRBV29-1; CDR3aa: CSVEDFWGQGASAGQYF; CDR3nt: TGCAGCGTTGAAGATTTTTGGGGGCAGGGCGCCTCCGCGGGGCAGTACTTC
j_gene: TRBJ1-1; abundance: few; d_gene: .; len: 11; v_gene: TRBV6-6; CDR3aa: CASSRATEAFF; CDR3nt: TGTGCCAGCAGTAGAGCCACTGAAGCTTTCTTT
j_gene: TRBJ1-3; abundance: .; d_gene: .; len: 17; v_gene: TRBV9; CDR3aa: CASSVVGASSSGNTIYF; CDR3nt: TGTGCCAGCAGCGTAGTAGGGGCCTCTTCCTCTGGAAACACCATATATTTT
j_gene: TRBJ1-4; abundance: few; d_gene: .; len: 14; v_gene: TRBV18; CDR3aa: CASSDRGKDEKLFF; CDR3nt: TGTGCCAGCTCAGACCGGGGCAAGGACGAAAAACTGTTTTTT
j_gene: TRBJ2-1; abundance: .; d_gene: TRBD2; len: 16; v_gene: TRBV7-2; CDR3aa: CASSWGLAARYNEQFF; CDR3nt: TGTGCCAGCAGCTGGGGACTAGCGGCAAGATACAATGAGCAGTTCTTC
j_gene: TRBJ1-2; abundance: few; d_gene: TRBD1; len: 13; v_gene: TRBV7-9; CDR3aa: CASSRRTGDGYTF; CDR3nt: TGTGCCAGCAGCCGTCGGACAGGCGACGGCTACACCTTC
j_gene: TRBJ1-5; abundance: few; d_gene: .; len: 14; v_gene: TRBV6-5; CDR3aa: CASSYSRGVRPQHF; CDR3nt: TGTGCCAGCAGTTACTCCCGGGGAGTGAGGCCCCAGCATTTT
j_gene: TRBJ2-3; abundance: .; d_gene: .; len: 15; v_gene: TRBV7-2; CDR3aa: CASSLVGVSGDTQYF; CDR3nt: TGTGCCAGCAGCTTAGTGGGGGTATCAGGAGATACGCAGTATTTT
j_gene: TRBJ2-1; abundance: .; d_gene: TRBD1; len: 14; v_gene: TRBV9; CDR3aa: CASSPRQGFNEQFF; CDR3nt: TGTGCCAGCAGCCCCCGACAGGGGTTCAATGAGCAGTTCTTC
j_gene: TRBJ2-5; abundance: .; d_gene: TRBD2; len: 15; v_gene: TRBV5-1; CDR3aa: CASSLVAGVKETQYF; CDR3nt: TGCGCCAGCAGCTTGGTAGCGGGGGTAAAAGAGACCCAGTACTTC
j_gene: TRBJ2-4; abundance: .; d_gene: .; len: 17; v_gene: TRBV4-1; CDR3aa: CASSQVQTAATKNIQYF; CDR3nt: TGCGCCAGCAGCCAAGTCCAGACAGCCGCAACCAAAAACATTCAGTACTTC
j_gene: TRBJ2-7; abundance: few; d_gene: .; len: 11; v_gene: TRBV20-1; CDR3aa: CSARGDSEQYF; CDR3nt: TGCAGTGCTAGAGGAGACAGTGAGCAGTACTTC
j_gene: TRBJ2-5; abundance: few; d_gene: .; len: 14; v_gene: TRBV5-1; CDR3aa: CASSVQNYQETQYF; CDR3nt: TGCGCCAGCAGCGTGCAGAATTATCAAGAGACCCAGTACTTC
j_gene: TRBJ2-1; abundance: .; d_gene: .; len: 16; v_gene: TRBV7-8; CDR3aa: CASSLTPGSPGDEQFF; CDR3nt: TGTGCCAGCAGCTTAACCCCAGGCAGCCCCGGGGATGAGCAGTTCTTC
j_gene: TRBJ1-5; abundance: few; d_gene: .; len: 15; v_gene: TRBV28; CDR3aa: CASSLGPENNQPQHF; CDR3nt: TGTGCCAGCAGTTTGGGACCTGAGAACAATCAGCCCCAGCATTTT
j_gene: TRBJ2-5; abundance: few; d_gene: .; len: 13; v_gene: TRBV28; CDR3aa: CASSLLNQETQYF; CDR3nt: TGTGCCAGCAGTTTATTGAACCAAGAGACCCAGTACTTC
j_gene: TRBJ1-3; abundance: few; d_gene: .; len: 15; v_gene: TRBV7-2; CDR3aa: CASSKPGASGNTIYF; CDR3nt: TGTGCCAGCAGCAAACCAGGGGCCTCTGGAAACACCATATATTTT
j_gene: TRBJ1-2; abundance: few; d_gene: TRBD1; len: 14; v_gene: TRBV5-1; CDR3aa: CASSLEQGNYGYTF; CDR3nt: TGCGCCAGCAGCTTAGAACAGGGGAACTATGGCTACACCTTC
j_gene: TRBJ2-5; abundance: few; d_gene: TRBD1; len: 16; v_gene: TRBV7-2; CDR3aa: CASSLDAGTGRETQYF; CDR3nt: TGTGCCAGCAGCTTAGATGCCGGGACAGGGAGGGAGACCCAGTACTTC
j_gene: TRBJ1-1; abundance: many; d_gene: .; len: 13; v_gene: TRBV27; CDR3aa: CASSLNSQVPAFF; CDR3nt: TGTGCCAGCAGTTTAAACAGCCAAGTTCCAGCTTTCTTT
j_gene: TRBJ2-7; abundance: few; d_gene: .; len: 14; v_gene: TRBV6-5; CDR3aa: CASSLAGSSYEQYF; CDR3nt: TGTGCCAGCAGTCTGGCGGGAAGCTCCTACGAGCAGTACTTC
j_gene: TRBJ2-6; abundance: .; d_gene: .; len: 20; v_gene: TRBV7-3; CDR3aa: CASSLSRARGGSAGANVLTF; CDR3nt: TGTGCCAGCAGCTTAAGCCGGGCCAGGGGCGGTAGTGCTGGGGCCAACGTCCTGACTTTC